Presented here are 25 T cell receptor beta chains from one specimen sequenced in a study of PD-1 blockade in classical Hodgkin lymphoma. Time point defined: cycle 4 day 1 (C4D1), after 5 to 7 weeks of nivolumab. All trial patients relapsed after autologous stem cell transplantation. The method was immunoSEQ multiplex PCR; TCRdb's version includes in-frame clones alone and lacks a portion of them. The sample holds 80,000 to 100,000 clones, under 95% seen once. The sequences come from peripheral blood mononuclear cells (PBMCs), collected before the fourth cycle of nivolumab. The receptors stem from a human donor with classical Hodgkin lymphoma.

The chain joins TRBV5-1 to TRBJ2-6, with 9 bases identical to TRBD1. V lost 1 base and J lost 2; bases outside the gene matches: 16. Looked up from germline, CDR1 is SGHRS and CDR2 is YFSETQ. The CDR3 has 21 amino acids. In nucleotides, the CDR3 is TGCGCCAGCAGCTTGTCATGGCGTACGGGACAGGGTAACCCTGGGGCCAACGTCCTGACTTTC. It specifies CASSLSWRTGQGNPGANVLTF.

V usage is TRBV28 and J usage is TRBJ2-2; the D is unclear. This CDR3 comprises 14 residues. Germline CDR1 and CDR2: MDHEN and SYDVKM. Trimming shortened V by 7 bases and J by 7 bases, and 16 bases separated the two germline ends. CDR3 in amino acids: CASIRDPDIGELFF. DNA for the CDR3: TGTGCCAGCATACGCGACCCGGATATCGGGGAGCTGTTTTTT.

This clone was counted between two and nine times. The J gene is TRBJ1-1, the V gene TRBV29-1; 7 bases match TRBD1. Per germline, CDR1 SQVTM and CDR2 ANQGSEA. The CDR3 consists of 11 residues. V shed 7 bases, J shed 7 bases, and the junction held 6 bases outside the gene matches. This chain's CDR3 is CSARQGLEAFF. The CDR3 bases are TGCAGCGCAAGACAGGGCCTTGAAGCTTTCTTT.

The chain joins TRBV5-4 to TRBJ2-1; D gene uncertain. The CDR3 contains 13 residues. Trimming took off 0 bases at V and 9 bases at J, with 10 bases between the two ends. Germline-derived CDR1 and CDR2 are SGHNT and YYREEE (reference sequence). In DNA, the CDR3 is TGTGCCAGCAGCTTGGCCAATCTTGGTGAGCAGTTCTTC. As protein: CASSLANLGEQFF.

The CDR3 spells CASSLDTGLSTDTQYF. DNA for the CDR3: TGCGCCAGCAGCTTGGATACGGGTCTAAGCACAGATACGCAGTATTTT. The rearrangement links TRBV5-1 to TRBJ2-3; D uncertain. V dropped 0 bases and J dropped 0 bases, with 11 bases sitting between them. The germline V gene encodes CDR1 SGHRS and CDR2 YFSETQ. The CDR3 loop spans 16 amino acids.

Only one count was recorded for this clone. The V and J genes are TRBV18 and TRBJ1-1; 7 bases line up with TRBD1. This CDR3 spans 14 amino acids. V lost 3 bases and J lost 1; bases outside the gene matches: 2. The germline CDR1 and CDR2 sequences are KGHSH and LQKENI. The CDR3 here is CASSPRTGNTEAFF. The CDR3 coding sequence is TGTGCCAGCTCACCTCGGACAGGGAACACTGAAGCTTTCTTT.

The chain links TRBV5-1 to TRBJ1-1; TRBD1 aligns across 9 bases. The CDR3 loop spans 14 amino acids. Looked up from germline, CDR1 is SGHRS and CDR2 is YFSETQ. The junction had 8 bases not matched to a gene; V was cut back by 5 bases and J by 6 bases. Written as DNA, the CDR3 is TGCGCCAGCAGACCCGGGACAGGGCCCCCTGAAGCTTTCTTT. Encoded protein: CASRPGTGPPEAFF. The whole variable domain, filled in from reference TRBV5-1 and TRBJ1-1, reads KAGVTQTPRYLIKTRGQQVTLSCSPISGHRSVSWYQQTPGQGLQFLFEYFSETQRNKGNFPGRFSGRQFSNSRSEMNVSTLELGDSALYLCASRPGTGPPEAFFGQGTRLTVV.

The V and J genes are TRBV7-9 and TRBJ2-7; D not resolved. The CDR3 extends over 11 amino acids. Trimming removed 5 bases at V and 2 bases at J, with 4 bases between. Per the germline V gene, CDR1 is SEHNR and CDR2 is FQNEAQ (reference sequence). For the CDR3, the DNA is TGTGCCAGCAGCACCGCCTACGAGCAGTACTTC. It is translated as CASSTAYEQYF.

V gene TRBV5-1 combines with J gene TRBJ1-2; no definite D call. CDR1 and CDR2 from the germline V gene are SGHRS and YFSETQ. This CDR3 spans 13 amino acids. Deletions cut 4 bases from V and 8 bases from J, with 15 bases between. This CDR3 is CASSPDPGLGYTF. CDR3 DNA sequence: TGCGCCAGCAGCCCGGACCCTGGTCTAGGCTACACCTTC.

V and J are TRBV6-5 and TRBJ1-3; D is ambiguous. The germline V gene encodes CDR1 MNHEY and CDR2 SVGAGI. The CDR3 spans 13 residues. V lost 10 bases and J lost 4, with 14 bases in between. The CDR3 sequence is CAIRRSQGNTIYF. The CDR3 nucleotides read TGTGCCATCCGCCGCTCACAGGGAAACACCATATATTTT.

The chain recombines TRBV27 with TRBJ1-2; a weak D match, TRBD1 (5 bases). From germline, CDR1 is MNHEY and CDR2 SMNVEV (reference sequence). Trimming stripped 6 bases from V and 5 bases from J, with 10 bases between. The CDR3 loop spans 12 amino acids. CDR3 residues: CASRGVRYGYTF. CDR3 nucleotides: TGTGCCAGCAGGGGGGTGCGGTATGGCTACACCTTC.

This chain connects TRBV5-1 to TRBJ2-7; D gene unclear. Germline V gene data show CDR1 as SGHRS and CDR2 as YFSETQ. The CDR3 is 14 amino acids. Trimming shortened V by 3 bases and J by 2 bases, and 12 bases separated the two germline ends. In DNA, the CDR3 is TGCGCCAGCAGCTCCCCACAGAGAACCTACGAGCAGTACTTC. As protein: CASSSPQRTYEQYF.

This rearrangement joins TRBV28 to TRBJ2-1, with a tentative D call TRBD1 (6 bases). V shed 3 bases and J shed 6 bases, with 12 bases lying between them. Germline values: CDR1 MDHEN, CDR2 SYDVKM. The CDR3 contains 14 residues. CDR3 amino acids: CASSFGGQFNEQFF. The CDR3 bases are TGTGCCAGCAGTTTCGGCGGACAGTTCAATGAGCAGTTCTTC.

This CDR3 is CASSQDGGQGNYGYTF. The CDR3 DNA reads as TGCGCCAGCAGCCAAGATGGTGGACAGGGGAACTATGGCTACACCTTC. The gene calls are TRBV4-1 and TRBJ1-2; 9 nucleotides line up with TRBD1. This CDR3 comprises 16 residues. Per the germline V gene, CDR1 is MGHRA and CDR2 is YSYEKL. Trimming removed 0 bases from V and 2 bases from J; junction bases left unmatched: 4.

The rearrangement uses TRBV7-3 and TRBJ2-5; TRBD1 is a possible D gene (6 bases). The CDR3 consists of 15 residues. The V and J ends lost 4 bases and 2 bases respectively, with 14 bases between them. From germline, CDR1 is SGHTA and CDR2 FQGTGA. The CDR3: CASSSDPGHQETQYF. CDR3 nucleotide sequence: TGTGCCAGCAGCTCAGACCCGGGACATCAAGAGACCCAGTACTTC.

V and J are TRBV5-1 and TRBJ2-3, with D unclear. The CDR3 contains 15 residues. Trimming took 0 bases from V and 2 from J, leaving 10 bases between them. CDR1 and CDR2 from the germline V gene are SGHRS and YFSETQ. CDR3 amino acids: CASSLEFSYTDTQYF. CDR3 coding DNA: TGCGCCAGCAGCTTGGAATTTTCCTACACAGATACGCAGTATTTT.

The chain uses TRBV28 and TRBJ1-2; weak D call: TRBD1 (5 bases). V shed 2 bases and J shed 0 bases, with 10 bases lying between them. This CDR3 region has 15 residues. From germline, CDR1 is MDHEN and CDR2 SYDVKM. DNA of the CDR3: TGTGCCAGCAGTTTACCAGGGCTAACTAACTATGGCTACACCTTC. Translating it yields CASSLPGLTNYGYTF.

The chain uses TRBV4-1 and TRBJ2-7; maybe TRBD1 (6 bases). The CDR3 is made up of 16 amino acids. Germline CDR1 is MGHRA and CDR2 is YSYEKL. V was pared by 1 base and J by 2 bases, with 15 bases between. In nucleotides, the CDR3 is TGCGCCAGCAGCCAAGGCCCGGACAGTCGTACCTACGAGCAGTACTTC. This sequence encodes CASSQGPDSRTYEQYF.

For the CDR3, the DNA is TGTGCCAGCAGCTTAGTTCTAGCGGGAGGGGGCTACGAGCAGTACTTC. It is translated as CASSLVLAGGGYEQYF. V and J are TRBV7-2 and TRBJ2-7, with TRBD2 matching over 12 bases. The CDR3 spans 16 residues. The V gene's germline CDR1 is SGHTA and CDR2 FQGNSA. Germline trimming cut 1 base from V and 3 bases from J; bases unmatched to any gene: 4.

The V gene is TRBV11-2, the J gene TRBJ2-1; D gene ambiguous. The V gene lost 1 base and the J gene lost 4 bases, with 2 bases spanning the gap. There are 12 residues in the CDR3. Germline CDR1 and CDR2: SGHAT and FQNNGV. This CDR3 is CASSLVYNEQFF. For the CDR3, the DNA is TGTGCCAGCAGCTTAGTGTACAATGAGCAGTTCTTC.

V gene TRBV6-1 combines with J gene TRBJ2-7; no clear D. Germline V lookup: CDR1 MNHNS, CDR2 SASEGT. The CDR3 is 13 residues long. The V gene lost 5 bases and the J gene lost 2 bases, with 10 bases spanning the gap. DNA of the CDR3: TGTGCCAGCAGTCTCCTTGGGCCCTACGAGCAGTACTTC. Amino acids: CASSLLGPYEQYF.

The chain has TRBV11-3 and TRBJ2-3; D call uncertain. The V end lost 0 bases, the J end lost 2 bases, and 15 bases lay between the germline ends. The CDR3 is 17 residues long. Germline CDR1 SGHNT, CDR2 YENEEA. CDR3 in amino acids: CASSLDLGSVLTDTQYF. In DNA form, the CDR3 reads TGTGCCAGCAGCTTAGATTTAGGATCCGTTCTCACAGATACGCAGTATTTT. The whole variable domain, remainder taken from reference TRBV11-3 and TRBJ2-3, is EAGVVQSPRYKIIEKKQPVAFWCNPISGHNTLYWYLQNLGQGPELLIRYENEEAVDDSQLPKDRFSAERLKGVDSTLKIQPAELGDSAVYLCASSLDLGSVLTDTQYFGPGTRLTVL.

J is TRBJ2-2 and V is TRBV9; possible D gene TRBD1, 5 bases. Trimming stripped 5 bases from V and 8 bases from J, with 10 bases between. Germline lookup yields CDR1 SGDLS and CDR2 YYNGEE. The CDR3 has 12 amino acids. The CDR3 here is CASSWAGGELFF. DNA for the CDR3: TGTGCCAGCAGTTGGGCAGGGGGGGAGCTGTTTTTT.

The chain carries TRBV30 and TRBJ1-2, with 8 nucleotides matching TRBD1. CDR3 length equals 15 residues. V gave up 2 bases and J gave up 8 bases; unmatched junction bases: 13. Germline V gene lookup returns CDR1 GTSNPN and CDR2 SVGIG (reference sequence). CDR3 DNA sequence: TGTGCCTGGAGTCGCGACCCGACAGGGGTGGGAGGCTACACCTTC. Protein product: CAWSRDPTGVGGYTF.

As DNA, the CDR3 is TGTGCCAGTAGTCGGGTGTTGGGCCTAGCGGATTTTACGTATCGGAACATTCAGTACTTC. Encoded protein: CASSRVLGLADFTYRNIQYF. The genes are TRBV19 and TRBJ2-4, with 7 bases aligning to TRBD2. CDR3 length: 20 amino acids. Germline V gene data show CDR1 as LNHDA and CDR2 as SQIVND (reference sequence). V shed 5 bases, J shed 7 bases, and the junction held 26 bases outside the gene matches.